The 19 T cell receptor beta chains listed next were all sequenced from one sample in a study of STAT3 mutations in large granular lymphocyte leukemia (dated by TCRdb to about 2019). Points the paper makes about the study in general: All T-LGLL patients had at least one immunodominant TCRbeta clonotype, and roughly half had multiple immunodominant subclonotypes.

The protocol used for the library was the immunoSEQ multiplex PCR assay. This is the immuneACCESS table as TCRdb keeps it, with only in-frame sequences that have V and J called. A part of the clones is gone; compared with another copy, unresolved V genes explain less than half, and the rest is unexplained. For this sample there are approximately 29,000 clones; approximately 84% appear just once. 10% to 15% of the sample rests with the top ten. Their antigens remain unidentified. Sequencing input: peripheral blood mononuclear cells. These receptors all stem from a man aged 60 to 69 with T-cell large granular lymphocyte leukemia. Some clones in this sample may be carry-over from other donors' samples. The age is the age at diagnosis.

The chain uses TRBV30 and TRBJ2-2; no reliable D call. V gave up 2 bases and J gave up 7 bases, with 8 bases separating them. Germline loops: CDR1 GTSNPN, CDR2 SVGIG (reference sequence). This CDR3 spans 12 amino acids. The CDR3 bases are TGTGCCTGGAGTTTGGTGGGCGGGGAGCTGTTTTTT. This encodes CAWSLVGGELFF. The full variable domain, its missing parts supplied by reference TRBV30 and TRBJ2-2, is SQTIHQWPATLVQPVGSPLSLECTVEGTSNPNLYWYRQAAGRGLQLLFYSVGIGQISSEVPQNLSASRPQDRQFILSSKKLLLSDSGFYLCAWSLVGGELFFGEGSRLTVL.

This clone was counted once. This chain connects TRBV19 to TRBJ2-2; 7 bases are a match to TRBD2. Germline V gene data show CDR1 as LNHDA and CDR2 as SQIVND (reference sequence). This CDR3 comprises 17 residues. Trimming removed 6 bases from V and 0 bases from J; junction bases left unmatched: 10. In DNA form, the CDR3 reads TGTGCCAGTAGGCTCGAGCACGCGGGAGCGAACACCGGGGAGCTGTTTTTT. It is translated as CASRLEHAGANTGELFF.

The chain is built from TRBV6-5 and TRBJ2-7; D unclear. The CDR3 has 14 amino acids. Germline CDR1 is MNHEY and CDR2 is SVGAGI. Between the trimmed V and J ends, which lost 5 bases and 5 bases, there was a span of 16 bases. Here the CDR3 reads CASSRDRVLNEQYF. In nucleotides, the CDR3 is TGTGCCAGCAGTCGAGATCGGGTACTGAACGAGCAGTACTTC.

The chain joins TRBV5-1 to TRBJ2-1; TRBD2 aligns across 8 bases. The CDR3 has 18 amino acids. The V segment lost 0 bases and the J segment 1 base; nucleotides outside the gene matches: 9. CDR1 and CDR2 from the germline V gene are SGHRS and YFSETQ. CDR3 sequence: CASSLATVQRGSYNEQFF. The CDR3 DNA sequence: TGCGCCAGCAGCTTGGCCACGGTTCAGCGGGGGTCCTACAATGAGCAGTTCTTC.

The chain combines TRBV7-9 with TRBJ1-2; possibly TRBD1 for D (5 bases). Trimming took 10 bases from V and 3 from J, leaving 15 bases between them. The CDR3 sequence is 13 residues long. Germline V CDR1 and CDR2: SEHNR, FQNEAQ (reference sequence). Here the CDR3 reads CATNYQGDYGYTF. In DNA form, the CDR3 reads TGTGCCACCAACTACCAGGGCGACTATGGCTACACCTTC.

This chain joins TRBV7-9 and TRBJ1-5; TRBD1 agrees at 8 bases. Trimming removed 0 bases from V and 5 bases from J; junction bases left unmatched: 6. Germline assignment: CDR1 SEHNR and CDR2 FQNEAQ (reference sequence). This CDR3 spans 16 amino acids. CDR3 nucleotide sequence: TGTGCCAGCAGCTTAGCGCTTGGGACAGGAGATCAGCCCCAGCATTTT. Amino acids: CASSLALGTGDQPQHF. Supplemented by reference TRBV7-9 and TRBJ1-5, the full variable domain reads DTGVSQNPRHKITKRGQNVTFRCDPISEHNRLYWYRQTLGQGPEFLTYFQNEAQLEKSRLLSDRFSAERPKGSFSTLEIQRTEQGDSAMYLCASSLALGTGDQPQHFGDGTRLSIL.

This clone was seen only a few times. The chain links TRBV29-1 to TRBJ2-1; the match to TRBD2 covers 12 bases. The V gene end was trimmed by 8 bases and the J gene end by 6 bases; junction bases not matched to a gene: 5. The CDR3 consists of 13 residues. Germline V gene lookup returns CDR1 SQVTM and CDR2 ANQGSEA. The chain's CDR3 is CSSRLAGVNEQFF. The DNA of the CDR3 is TGCAGCTCCCGACTAGCGGGAGTCAATGAGCAGTTCTTC.

This clone was found a few times. This chain uses TRBV13 with TRBJ2-3; TRBD2 agrees at 11 bases. V dropped 0 bases and J dropped 3; count of bases not matched to a gene: 8. Germline CDR1 reads PRHDT; CDR2 reads FYEKMQ (reference sequence). The CDR3 is made up of 18 amino acids. The CDR3 DNA sequence: TGTGCCAGCAGCTTAGGTATTCGTCCTAGCGGGAGGACAGATACGCAGTATTTT. Encoded protein: CASSLGIRPSGRTDTQYF.

This chain joins TRBV2 and TRBJ2-2, with D tentatively TRBD1 (5 bases). This CDR3 is built from 16 residues. CDR1 and CDR2 (germline): SNHLY, FYNNEI. Trimming took off 3 bases at V and 6 bases at J, with 17 bases between the two ends. The CDR3 sequence: CASSDPNAPRAGELFF. CDR3 sequence (DNA): TGTGCCAGCAGTGATCCGAATGCCCCCAGGGCCGGGGAGCTGTTTTTT.

This rearrangement joins TRBV7-9 to TRBJ2-3, with D perhaps matching TRBD1 (7 bases). This CDR3 has 15 amino acids. Germline CDR1 SEHNR, CDR2 FQNEAQ (reference sequence). Trimming removed 6 bases from V and 3 bases from J, with 16 bases in between. CDR3 nucleotides: TGTGCCAGCAGGGCCTCAGGGGGAGGAACAGATACGCAGTATTTT. This translates into CASRASGGGTDTQYF.

V usage is TRBV30 and J usage is TRBJ2-7, with TRBD2 matching 10 bases. V lost 3 bases, J lost 3 bases, and 8 bases stayed unmatched. The CDR3 runs to 15 residues. Germline lookup yields CDR1 GTSNPN and CDR2 SVGIG (reference sequence). The CDR3 protein is CAWRGASGSFYEQYF. CDR3 nucleotides: TGTGCCTGGAGAGGTGCTAGCGGGAGTTTCTACGAGCAGTACTTC.

The chain employs TRBV28 and TRBJ2-7, with D maybe TRBD2 (5 bases). CDR3 length: 13 amino acids. The ends were cut back, 6 bases at V and 9 bases at J, with 18 bases in the middle. The germline gives CDR1 MDHEN, CDR2 SYDVKM. The CDR3 protein is CASSRGPYERQYF. CDR3 nucleotides: TGTGCCAGCAGCCGGGGTCCCTACGAGCGGCAGTACTTC.

This chain links TRBV18 with TRBJ1-5; the D gene is possibly TRBD1 (5 bases). V was trimmed by 3 bases and J by 0 bases, leaving 9 bases between them. Germline CDR1 reads KGHSH; CDR2 reads LQKENI. The CDR3 sequence is 15 residues long. The CDR3 sequence is CASSPVGGSNQPQHF. CDR3 DNA: TGTGCCAGCTCACCGGTGGGGGGTAGCAATCAGCCCCAGCATTTT.

This chain connects TRBV30 to TRBJ2-3, with 12 bases fitting TRBD2. This CDR3 has 18 residues. Per the germline V gene, CDR1 is GTSNPN and CDR2 is SVGIG (reference sequence). The V gene end was trimmed by 0 bases and the J gene end by 1 base; junction bases not matched to a gene: 8. Here the CDR3 DNA reads TGTGCCTGGAGTGTACCCCTAGCGGGAGGGCTGGGCACAGATACGCAGTATTTT. It specifies CAWSVPLAGGLGTDTQYF. Variable domain in full (rest from reference TRBV30 and TRBJ2-3): SQTIHQWPATLVQPVGSPLSLECTVEGTSNPNLYWYRQAAGRGLQLLFYSVGIGQISSEVPQNLSASRPQDRQFILSSKKLLLSDSGFYLCAWSVPLAGGLGTDTQYFGPGTRLTVL.

The genes are TRBV7-2 and TRBJ2-7; 7 bases map to TRBD1. The CDR3 has 16 residues. Germline CDR1 is SGHTA and CDR2 is FQGNSA. V shed 0 bases and J 3 bases; nucleotides not matched to a gene: 8. The DNA for the CDR3 is TGTGCCAGCAGCTTAGCAGGGGGCACCATGCGCTACGAGCAGTACTTC. This codes for CASSLAGGTMRYEQYF.

The gene calls are TRBV28 and TRBJ1-4; TRBD1 aligns across 9 bases. V lost 4 bases to trimming and J lost 11 bases; unmatched junction nucleotides: 8. The CDR3 is 14 amino acids. Germline loops: CDR1 MDHEN, CDR2 SYDVKM. The CDR3 sequence: CASSYSGTGIKLFF. The CDR3 DNA follows: TGTGCCAGCAGTTACTCCGGGACAGGGATTAAACTGTTTTTT.

DNA for the CDR3: TGTGCCAGCAGCTTGGGGGGGACTAGCAGCTACGAGCAGTACTTC. Translation gives CASSLGGTSSYEQYF. The chain combines TRBV5-4 with TRBJ2-7; TRBD2 matches 9 bases. Germline values: CDR1 SGHNT, CDR2 YYREEE (reference sequence). J was trimmed by 3 bases and V by 0 bases; bases with no gene match: 4. The CDR3 consists of 15 residues. The entire variable domain, with the rest obtained from reference TRBV5-4 and TRBJ2-7, is as follows: ETGVTQSPTHLIKTRGQQVTLRCSSQSGHNTVSWYQQALGQGPQFIFQYYREEENGRGNFPPRFSGLQFPNYSSELNVNALELDDSALYLCASSLGGTSSYEQYFGPGTRLTVT.

The gene calls are TRBV5-1 and TRBJ1-1; no definite D call. Between the trimmed V and J ends, which lost 0 bases and 1 base, there was a span of 10 bases. This CDR3 is built from 15 residues. Germline CDR1 reads SGHRS; CDR2 reads YFSETQ. The CDR3 DNA reads as TGCGCCAGCAGCTTGGCTCCAAGCACGAACACTGAAGCTTTCTTT. It translates to CASSLAPSTNTEAFF.

CDR3 in amino acids: CASSQDWQAPNQPQHF. The CDR3 DNA reads as TGTGCCAGCAGCCAAGATTGGCAGGCCCCCAATCAGCCCCAGCATTTT. The genes are TRBV4-2 and TRBJ1-5; D unclear. V lost 0 bases and J 3 bases, leaving 12 bases between the germline ends. The CDR3 loop spans 16 amino acids. CDR1 and CDR2 from the germline V gene are LGHNA and YNFKEQ.